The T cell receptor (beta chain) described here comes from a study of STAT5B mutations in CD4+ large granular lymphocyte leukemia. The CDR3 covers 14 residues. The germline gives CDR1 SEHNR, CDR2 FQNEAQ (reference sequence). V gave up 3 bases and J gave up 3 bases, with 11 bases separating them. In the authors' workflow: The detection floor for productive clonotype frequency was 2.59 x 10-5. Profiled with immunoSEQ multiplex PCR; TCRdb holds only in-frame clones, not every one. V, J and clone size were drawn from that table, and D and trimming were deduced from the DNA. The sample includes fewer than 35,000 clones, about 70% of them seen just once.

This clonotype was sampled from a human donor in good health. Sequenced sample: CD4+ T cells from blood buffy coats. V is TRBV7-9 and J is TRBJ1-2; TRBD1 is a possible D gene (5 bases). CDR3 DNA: TGTGCCAGCAGCTTTGGGGGAGGGGACTATGGCTACACCTTC. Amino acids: CASSFGGGDYGYTF.